This entry lists 9 T cell receptor beta chains sequenced from one sample in a study of cytomegalovirus exposure and HLA in healthy donors. Primers for the PCR totalled 60 Vbeta and 13 Jbeta. Generated by immunoSEQ multiplex PCR, the TCRdb table keeps only in-frame clones and is missing some. This table has under 150,000 clones, around 70% appearing once. The sequencing input was PBMCs. The receptors derive from a woman aged 55 to 70 in good health and CMV-seropositive.

This rearrangement joins TRBV15 to TRBJ2-7; TRBD1 might be the D (6 bases). The CDR3 runs 13 residues. The ends were cut back, 3 bases at V and 3 bases at J, with 9 bases in the middle. In germline, CDR1 is LNHNV, CDR2 YYDKDF (reference sequence). The CDR3 DNA is TGTGCCACCAGCAGGGACAGTCGCTACGAGCAGTACTTC. Translating gives CATSRDSRYEQYF.

This rearrangement joins TRBV19 to TRBJ2-2; the D gene is possibly TRBD2 (5 bases). V lost 10 bases and J 0 bases, leaving 15 bases between the germline ends. Looked up from germline, CDR1 is LNHDA and CDR2 is SQIVND (reference sequence). CDR3 length equals 15 residues. The CDR3 region has the DNA TGTGCCATACTAGTGAGACACGCGAACACCGGGGAGCTGTTTTTT. Protein: CAILVRHANTGELFF.

The chain joins TRBV14 to TRBJ1-1; no clear D gene. Looked up from germline, CDR1 is SGHDN and CDR2 is FVKESK. The V and J ends lost 1 base and 1 base respectively, with 10 bases between them. This CDR3 is built from 15 residues. The CDR3 DNA reads TGTGCCAGCAGCCAAGTGATGGCGGCGAACACTGAAGCTTTCTTT. Amino acids: CASSQVMAANTEAFF.

This clone was observed a few times. The CDR3 bases are TGTGCCAGCAGCGTAGGAGGGCTAGAGGTCTACGAGCAGTACTTC. Amino acids: CASSVGGLEVYEQYF. The chain carries TRBV9 and TRBJ2-7, with D tentatively TRBD2 (5 bases). Trimming took off 0 bases at V and 3 bases at J, with 13 bases between the two ends. The CDR3 contains 15 residues. Germline CDR1 reads SGDLS; CDR2 reads YYNGEE.

This chain joins TRBV6-5 and TRBJ2-6; D gene uncertain. Trimming left V 5 bases short and J 5 bases short, with 13 bases between. Germline lookup yields CDR1 MNHEY and CDR2 SVGAGI. This CDR3 region has 15 residues. This chain's CDR3 is CASSVKEKRANVLTF. As DNA, the CDR3 is TGTGCCAGCAGTGTCAAAGAAAAGCGGGCCAACGTCCTGACTTTC.

This sequence joins TRBV18 and TRBJ1-1, with a possible D match to TRBD1 (5 bases). This CDR3 has 16 residues. V gave up 3 bases and J gave up 7 bases, with 21 bases separating them. CDR1 is KGHSH, CDR2 LQKENI, per germline. The CDR3 DNA sequence: TGTGCCAGCTCACCCCGATCTCATCGGACAACCAATGAAGCTTTCTTT. Translated, it gives CASSPRSHRTTNEAFF.

The rearrangement joins TRBV9 to TRBJ2-5; 10 nucleotides agree with TRBD1. With V trimmed by 0 bases and J by 4 bases, 6 bases remained unmatched. CDR3 length: 16 amino acids. Germline loops: CDR1 SGDLS, CDR2 YYNGEE. CDR3 in DNA: TGTGCCAGCAGCGTAGGGGGGACAGGGGTCGGAGAGACCCAGTACTTC. Encoded protein: CASSVGGTGVGETQYF.

This clone was seen a single time. This chain links TRBV4-2 with TRBJ2-5; 7 bases match TRBD2. The CDR3 is 16 residues long. V shed 4 bases and J 2 bases; nucleotides not matched to a gene: 10. CDR1 LGHNA and CDR2 YNFKEQ come from the germline V gene. CDR3 protein: CASSPGEAGRQETQYF. The DNA of the CDR3 is TGTGCCAGCAGCCCAGGAGAAGCGGGGCGACAAGAGACCCAGTACTTC.

This clone was counted a few times. The rearrangement links TRBV9 to TRBJ2-1; 7 bases are a match to TRBD1. V dropped 1 base and J dropped 5; count of bases not matched to a gene: 3. This CDR3 comprises 14 residues. Per germline, CDR1 SGDLS and CDR2 YYNGEE. CDR3 in amino acids: CASSVTGQHNEQFF. DNA of the CDR3: TGTGCCAGCAGCGTAACGGGACAGCACAATGAGCAGTTCTTC.